The present T cell receptor beta chain was sequenced within a study of cytomegalovirus exposure and HLA in healthy donors. Study results and caveats: Per a prior analysis, the majority of TCR beta V segments were productive roughly 87% or roughly 30% of the time. The sole available immune exposure information was CMV serostatus.

Primers for the PCR totalled 60 Vbeta and 13 Jbeta. Method: immunoSEQ multiplex PCR; TCRdb's copy keeps in-frame clones and lacks some. The sample consists of roughly 160,000 clones, roughly 89% of them appearing once. The CDR3 covers 15 residues. Germline V gene lookup returns CDR1 SEHNR and CDR2 FQNEAQ (reference sequence). V was shortened by 2 bases and J by 4 bases, with 12 bases between the two germline ends. Points on this clone: The antigen remains undetermined.

This chain joins TRBV7-9 and TRBJ2-1, with no clear D. The source is a young woman in good health and CMV-seronegative. The sequencing sample was made of PBMCs. The CDR3 nucleotides read TGTGCCAGCAGCTTATCCTCTCTCCCGTACAATGAGCAGTTCTTC. Amino acids: CASSLSSLPYNEQFF.